Listed below are T cell receptor beta chains from one sample, sequenced in a study of OX40 agonist ivuxolimab in advanced cancers. The repertoire was sequenced with immunoSEQ multiplex PCR; TCRdb's copy has only in-frame clones and lacks some. The profile shows under 90,000 clones, 85% to 90% of them singletons. This specimen was CD4+ or CD8+ T cells sorted from blood, taken in a trial of the OX40 agonist ivuxolimab. These receptors all stem from an adult with an advanced solid tumor such as melanoma, head and neck, liver or kidney cancer. Both conserved end residues are part of each CDR3. D genes are given only for firm matches. Some rows mark clone size as missing; the rest say once, few, many or name a class of expanded clone.

D gene | clone size | J gene | V gene | CDR3 DNA | CDR3 protein
- | - | TRBJ1-5 | TRBV18 | TGTGCCAGCTCACGGGACAAGAATCAGCCCCAGCATTTT | CASSRDKNQPQHF
- | - | TRBJ2-2 | TRBV5-1 | TGCGCCAGCAGCTTGGACTCGACCGCCGGGGAGCTGTTTTTT | CASSLDSTAGELFF
TRBD1 | - | TRBJ2-3 | TRBV2 | TGTGCCAGCAGGAACAGGGGGCAAGATACGCAGTATTTT | CASRNRGQDTQYF
- | - | TRBJ2-3 | TRBV5-4 | TGTGCCAGCAGCTTGGTAGGAACCACAGATACGCAGTATTTT | CASSLVGTTDTQYF
- | - | TRBJ2-1 | TRBV19 | TGTGCCAGTAAGCCTAGAACCCTTTACAATGAGCAGTTCTTC | CASKPRTLYNEQFF
TRBD2 | - | TRBJ2-7 | TRBV18 | TGTGCCAGCTCACCCCAGGGACTAGCTCTCGGCGAGCAGTACTTC | CASSPQGLALGEQYF
TRBD2 | - | TRBJ2-3 | TRBV6-6 | TGTGCCAGCAGACTCGGGGGGGCCACAGATACGCAGTATTTT | CASRLGGATDTQYF
TRBD1 | - | TRBJ1-2 | TRBV5-5 | TGTGCCAGCAACACGGACAGGAACTATGGCTACACCTTC | CASNTDRNYGYTF
TRBD2 | - | TRBJ2-7 | TRBV9 | TGTGCCAGCAGCGTCGGCGCGGGAGTCGTCTACGAGCAGTACTTC | CASSVGAGVVYEQYF
- | - | TRBJ1-2 | TRBV2 | TGTGCCAGCAGTGTGCAGGGACATGGCTACACCTTC | CASSVQGHGYTF
- | - | TRBJ2-3 | TRBV6-6 | TGTGCCAGCAGTTACTCGTCCGGCTCTAGCACAGATACGCAGTATTTT | CASSYSSGSSTDTQYF
TRBD1 | - | TRBJ2-6 | TRBV5-5 | TGTGCCAGCACTACAGCGGACGCAGGGGGAGCTTTTGGGGCCAACGTCCTGACTTTC | CASTTADAGGAFGANVLTF
TRBD2 | once | TRBJ2-1 | TRBV9 | TGTGCCAGCAGCGGCAGCGGGAGGGTTTACAATGAGCAGTTCTTC | CASSGSGRVYNEQFF
TRBD1 | once | TRBJ2-2 | TRBV6-5 | TGTGCCAGCAGAAACAGGGGGCTGTTTCCCGGGGAGCTGTTTTTT | CASRNRGLFPGELFF
TRBD2 | - | TRBJ2-2 | TRBV4-1 | TGCGCCAGCAGCCAAGATGGTAGCGGGGTTAGCGGGGAGCTGTTTTTT | CASSQDGSGVSGELFF
TRBD2 | - | TRBJ2-1 | TRBV18 | TGTGCCAGCTCACTCCCGGGACTAGCGGGAGGGGTCGAGCAGTTCTTC | CASSLPGLAGGVEQFF
- | - | TRBJ1-3 | TRBV10-3 | TGTGCCACCAGAGCGTTATCGGGGAGTTCTGGAAACACCATATATTTT | CATRALSGSSGNTIYF
- | - | TRBJ2-3 | TRBV7-2 | TGTGCCGGCCAGGGGACCCCACTGAAGGATACGCAGTATTTT | CAGQGTPLKDTQYF
TRBD1 | - | TRBJ1-2 | TRBV4-2 | TGTGCCAGCAGCCAAGATGAGCGGGACAGGGCTCTCTATGGCTACACCTTC | CASSQDERDRALYGYTF
- | - | TRBJ2-1 | TRBV2 | TGTGCCAGCAGTGGTCATAGCGTTGAGCAGTTCTTC | CASSGHSVEQFF
- | once | TRBJ1-4 | TRBV27 | TGTGCCAGCAGTTTAGGAGGGGGGGATGAAAAACTGTTTTTT | CASSLGGGDEKLFF
- | - | TRBJ1-5 | TRBV7-9 | TGTGCCAGCAGCTCCGACAGATTCAATCAGCCCCAGCATTTT | CASSSDRFNQPQHF
- | - | TRBJ2-7 | TRBV18 | TGTGCCAGCTCACCACCCGGGATACTCTCCTACGAGCAGTACTTC | CASSPPGILSYEQYF
TRBD1 | - | TRBJ2-5 | TRBV7-3 | TGTGCCAGCAGCCAACGACAGGGCATACAAGAGACCCAGTACTTC | CASSQRQGIQETQYF
- | - | TRBJ1-3 | TRBV6-5 | TGTGCCAGCAGTCGATCAGGGTTGTCGGGAAACACCATATATTTT | CASSRSGLSGNTIYF
- | - | TRBJ2-7 | TRBV30 | TGTGCCTGGTCGGAGGGCCACAGCGAGCAGTACTTC | CAWSEGHSEQYF
- | - | TRBJ1-2 | TRBV18 | TGTGCCAGCTCACCAAGCGTATGGGGGTATGGCTACACCTTC | CASSPSVWGYGYTF
- | once | TRBJ2-3 | TRBV15 | TGTGCCACCAGCAGAATGAGGCCCCTGGGAGATACGCAGTATTTT | CATSRMRPLGDTQYF
TRBD2 | once | TRBJ2-1 | TRBV5-1 | TGCGCCAGCAGTAAGTCGACTAGCGGGTTTTACAATGAGCAGTTCTTC | CASSKSTSGFYNEQFF
- | - | TRBJ1-1 | TRBV4-3 | TGCGCCAGCAGCCAAGATCCAGGGTTTGGGCTGGGGAACACTGAAGCTTTCTTT | CASSQDPGFGLGNTEAFF
- | - | TRBJ2-1 | TRBV18 | TGTGCCAGCTCACCACCTCCTCGTGATGAGCAGTTCTTC | CASSPPPRDEQFF
- | once | TRBJ1-5 | TRBV5-5 | TGTGCCAGCAGCTTTATAGGGGGCAATCAGCCCCAGCATTTT | CASSFIGGNQPQHF
- | - | TRBJ1-2 | TRBV5-4 | TGTGCCAGCAGCGCGGGTCTGAACTATGGCTACACCTTC | CASSAGLNYGYTF
TRBD2 | - | TRBJ2-1 | TRBV29-1 | TGCAGCGTTGAAGATCAGAATTTAGGGACTAGAACGTTCTTC | CSVEDQNLGTRTFF
- | - | TRBJ1-2 | TRBV9 | TGTGCCAGCAGCGTGACAGGAGCTAACTATGGCTACACCTTC | CASSVTGANYGYTF
- | - | TRBJ2-3 | TRBV5-1 | TGCGCCAGCAGCTCGGATTCGCCCGATACGCAGTATTTT | CASSSDSPDTQYF
TRBD2 | - | TRBJ2-1 | TRBV5-1 | TGCGCCAGCAGCTTGGAGGTCCAGCGGGGTAATGAGCAGTTCTTC | CASSLEVQRGNEQFF
- | - | TRBJ1-5 | TRBV2 | TGTGCCAGCAGTGCCGAGGGCCAGCCCCAGCATTTT | CASSAEGQPQHF
TRBD1 | - | TRBJ1-4 | TRBV4-2 | TGTGCCAGCAGCCAAGACGAGACAGGGGATGAAAAACTGTTTTTT | CASSQDETGDEKLFF
- | - | TRBJ2-5 | TRBV7-9 | TGTGCCAGCAGCCCAGTTGGGCAGGGGACCCCATCCCAGTACTTC | CASSPVGQGTPSQYF
- | - | TRBJ1-3 | TRBV18 | TGTGCCAGCTCACTAATTGGACAGTCTGGAAACACCATATATTTT | CASSLIGQSGNTIYF
- | - | TRBJ1-2 | TRBV6-6 | TGTGCCAGCATTAAGGGACCGACGACTAACTATGGCTACACCTTC | CASIKGPTTNYGYTF
- | - | TRBJ1-1 | TRBV9 | TGTGCCAGCAGCCCAGGGACAAAGAACACTGAAGCTTTCTTT | CASSPGTKNTEAFF
- | - | TRBJ1-2 | TRBV6-5 | TGTGCCAGCATTTCTAGGCGAGGATATGGCTACACCTTC | CASISRRGYGYTF
- | - | TRBJ2-7 | TRBV30 | TGTGCCTGGAGTGTAGCCTACGAGCAGTACTTC | CAWSVAYEQYF
- | - | TRBJ2-5 | TRBV12-1 | TGTGCCATACACGTCAGGGAGGAGACCCAGTACTTC | CAIHVREETQYF
- | - | TRBJ2-3 | TRBV27 | TGTGCCAGCAGCCCACGTAGGCGGCAGGGGTGGGTGGATACGCAGTATTTT | CASSPRRRQGWVDTQYF
TRBD1 | once | TRBJ1-6 | TRBV2 | TGTGCCAGCAGGACACAGGGGACAGGGAGGAATTCACCCCTCCACTTT | CASRTQGTGRNSPLHF
- | - | TRBJ2-2 | TRBV5-1 | TGCGCCAGCAGCCGATATACTAGTGCGGGCGGGGAGCTGTTTTTT | CASSRYTSAGGELFF
- | - | TRBJ2-1 | TRBV15 | TGTGCCACCAGCAGAGGCCGCGATGAGCAGTTCTTC | CATSRGRDEQFF
TRBD1 | - | TRBJ1-2 | TRBV10-2 | TGCGCCAGCAGGGATGGACAGGGACGTGGCTACACCTTC | CASRDGQGRGYTF
TRBD1 | - | TRBJ1-2 | TRBV5-1 | TGCGCCAGCAGCTTGGGCCCAGGGGGTAACTATGGCTACACCTTC | CASSLGPGGNYGYTF
- | - | TRBJ2-1 | TRBV18 | TGTGCCAGCTCATCAATCGGTAATGAGCAGTTCTTC | CASSSIGNEQFF
- | - | TRBJ1-5 | TRBV29-1 | TGCAGCGTTGAAGTTACGGGGCAGCCCCAGCATTTT | CSVEVTGQPQHF
- | - | TRBJ2-7 | TRBV2 | TGTGCCAGCATTCCGCGGGGGCGCATCTACGAGCAGTACTTC | CASIPRGRIYEQYF
- | - | TRBJ2-5 | TRBV5-1 | TGCGCCAGCAGCTTGGTACCCGGGGGCGAAGAGACCCAGTACTTC | CASSLVPGGEETQYF
- | - | TRBJ1-2 | TRBV14 | TGTGCCAGCAGCCAAGAACCGGGGAATGGCTACACCTTC | CASSQEPGNGYTF